Listed below are T cell receptor beta chains from one sample, sequenced in a study of blood T cell repertoires in COVID-19. TCRdb's copy holds only in-frame clones and misses some; the assay was immunoSEQ multiplex PCR. This sample yields 130,000 or so clones, of which about four fifths are seen a single time; more than 1.3% belongs to the top ten. The sample taken for sequencing was peripheral blood. The receptors come from a man aged 55 to 70 with acute or convalescent COVID-19. Both conserved end residues are part of each CDR3. The D gene is left open where the match is weak. Some rows have no size entry. The others give once, few or many, or a class for an expanded clone.

.	12	.	TRBJ2-1	TRBV5-1	TGCGCCAGCAGCTTTCGGGACAATGAGCAGTTCTTC	CASSFRDNEQFF
.	16	.	TRBJ2-4	TRBV18	TGTGCCAGCTCACCCAACAGGGTCGGGGCCAAAAACATTCAGTACTTC	CASSPNRVGAKNIQYF
TRBD1	18	.	TRBJ1-2	TRBV5-1	TGCGCCAGCAGCTTGGATTTAAGGACAACGGACAGGGGATATGGCTACACCTTC	CASSLDLRTTDRGYGYTF
TRBD2	17	.	TRBJ2-3	TRBV3-1/TRBV3-2	TGTGCCAGCAGCCAACCACTAGCGGGAGGTTTCCCAGATACGCAGTATTTT	CASSQPLAGGFPDTQYF
.	14	.	TRBJ1-2	TRBV6-2/TRBV6-3	TGTGCCAGCAGTTACAGGGGGAGCAACTATGGCTACACCTTC	CASSYRGSNYGYTF
.	14	.	TRBJ2-1	TRBV7-9	TGTGCCAGCAGCTTGTCTTCCTCCTACAATGAGCAGTTCTTC	CASSLSSSYNEQFF
.	16	.	TRBJ2-2	TRBV12-5	TGTGCTAGTCTCCCCGAGGGGGGACTAACACCCGGGGAGCTGTTTTTT	CASLPEGGLTPGELFF
.	14	once	TRBJ2-3	TRBV29-1	TGCAGCGTTGCCGGGAGCCGAACCACAGATACGCAGTATTTT	CSVAGSRTTDTQYF
.	15	.	TRBJ2-1	TRBV21-1	TGTGCCAGCAGCAAAGTTATACAGGGTTACAATGAGCAGTTCTTC	CASSKVIQGYNEQFF
TRBD1	14	.	TRBJ1-1	TRBV19	TGTGCCAGTAGTCCGGGACAGGGGGAAGGTGAAGCTTTCTTT	CASSPGQGEGEAFF
.	13	.	TRBJ2-7	TRBV7-9	TGTGCCAGCAGCTTACCACAGAGCTACGAGCAGTACTTC	CASSLPQSYEQYF
.	15	few	TRBJ1-2	TRBV14	TGTGCCAGCAGCCAAAGTGCAGGAGGCCTCGGGGGCTACACCTTC	CASSQSAGGLGGYTF
.	18	once	TRBJ2-3	TRBV5-1	TGCGCCAGCAGCTTGCCCGAGAGCGGGCGAACCGTAATGGATACGCAGTATTTT	CASSLPESGRTVMDTQYF
TRBD1	14	once	TRBJ2-3	TRBV5-1	TGCGCCAGCAGGCGGGACAGGGGTATAGATACGCAGTATTTT	CASRRDRGIDTQYF
.	15	few	TRBJ2-7	TRBV3-1/TRBV3-2	TGTGCCAGCAGCCAAGGAGTACAGGAATTCTACGAGCAGTACTTC	CASSQGVQEFYEQYF
.	15	.	TRBJ2-5	TRBV27	TGTGCCAGCAGTTTCCAGGGCGGTGGTCAAGAGACCCAGTACTTC	CASSFQGGGQETQYF
TRBD2	15	.	TRBJ2-1	TRBV7-2	TGTGCCAGCAGCCACGGGACTAGCGGGAGTTATGAGCAGTTCTTC	CASSHGTSGSYEQFF
.	13	few	TRBJ1-1	TRBV12-3/TRBV12-4	TGTGCCAGCAGCCATGGACAGACTCCTGAAGCTTTCTTT	CASSHGQTPEAFF
.	12	.	TRBJ2-1	TRBV9	TGTGCCAGCAGCGTTAATCTGAATGAGCAGTTCTTC	CASSVNLNEQFF
.	13	.	TRBJ1-5	TRBV2	TGTGCCAGCAGCTCCTACAGGGATCAGCCCCAGCATTTT	CASSSYRDQPQHF
TRBD2	16	.	TRBJ2-1	TRBV20-1	TGCAGTGCTAGTGGTGCTGGGAGGGGTCGAGGAGACGAGCAGTTCTTC	CSASGAGRGRGDEQFF
TRBD1	14	.	TRBJ1-3	TRBV5-8	TGTGCCAGCAGGCAGGGGGCGTATGGAAACACCATATATTTT	CASRQGAYGNTIYF
.	12	.	TRBJ2-1	TRBV30	TGTGCCTGGAGCCCTTCCTACAATGAGCAGTTCTTC	CAWSPSYNEQFF
.	15	few	TRBJ1-2	TRBV30	TGTGCCTGGAGTGTACAACAGACCGCTAACTATGGCTACACCTTC	CAWSVQQTANYGYTF
TRBD2	16	.	TRBJ2-4	TRBV30	TGTGCCTGGCGGAGAAGCGGGAGTTGGGGCAAAAACATTCAGTACTTC	CAWRRSGSWGKNIQYF
.	18	.	TRBJ2-7	TRBV7-5	TGTGTCAGAAGCTTAGTAATTGGACTAGCGGGGCCTACCTACGAGCAGTACTTC	CVRSLVIGLAGPTYEQYF
.	15	.	TRBJ2-7	TRBV5-4	TGTGCCAGCAGCTCTCCGGGGTTAACACTCCACGAGCAGTACTTC	CASSSPGLTLHEQYF
TRBD1	13	.	TRBJ2-1	TRBV19	TGTGCCAGTAGCCTCACAGGGGGCAATGAGCAGTTCTTC	CASSLTGGNEQFF
.	14	few	TRBJ2-5	TRBV7-9	TGTGCCAGCAGCTTAGCACAAGGGAGAGAGACCCAGTACTTC	CASSLAQGRETQYF
TRBD1	13	once	TRBJ1-1	TRBV12-3/TRBV12-4	TGTGCCAGCAGTCGACAGGGCCACACTGAAGCTTTCTTT	CASSRQGHTEAFF
.	15	once	TRBJ2-2	TRBV30	TGTGCCTGGAAACCCGGGGGGCCGAACACCGGGGAGCTGTTTTTT	CAWKPGGPNTGELFF
.	15	.	TRBJ1-4	TRBV6-6	TGTGCCAGCAGGCCCGTGGGGGCAAACGGGGAAAAACTGTTTTTT	CASRPVGANGEKLFF
TRBD1	14	.	TRBJ1-2	TRBV27	TGTGCCAGCAGTTTGGCAGGGGGCATCGATGGCTACACCTTC	CASSLAGGIDGYTF
TRBD1	15	.	TRBJ1-4	TRBV7-3	TGTGCCAGCAGCTTAAGCAGGGGGCCGAATGAAAAACTGTTTTTT	CASSLSRGPNEKLFF
TRBD1	15	.	TRBJ2-2	TRBV7-2	TGTGCCAGCAGCTTCCTCGGGACAGGGATCGGGGAGCTGTTTTTT	CASSFLGTGIGELFF
.	13	few	TRBJ2-2	TRBV10-1	TGCGCCACCTCCAAAAGAGGGACCGGGGAGCTGTTTTTT	CATSKRGTGELFF
.	14	.	TRBJ2-3	TRBV6-5	TGTGCCAGCAGTTACTCGGAGACTGGAGATACGCAGTATTTT	CASSYSETGDTQYF
.	11	.	TRBJ1-2	TRBV3-1/TRBV3-2	TGTGCCAGCGGCCAGGCCTATGGCTACACCTTC	CASGQAYGYTF
.	13	once	TRBJ1-1	TRBV29-1	TGCAGCGTTGAACGACAGATGAACACTGAAGCTTTCTTT	CSVERQMNTEAFF
TRBD2	17	.	TRBJ2-7	TRBV5-1	TGCGCCAGCAGCCTGGGACTAGCGGGAGGGCGGGACTACGAGCAGTACTTC	CASSLGLAGGRDYEQYF
TRBD2	16	.	TRBJ2-7	TRBV14	TGTGCCAGCAGCCAGTCCCCGAGCGGGGGAAGTGGAGAGCAGTACTTC	CASSQSPSGGSGEQYF
.	12	.	TRBJ2-1	TRBV10-3	TGTGCCATCAGTCAACAATACAATGAGCAGTTCTTC	CAISQQYNEQFF
.	14	.	TRBJ2-3	TRBV3-1/TRBV3-2	TGTGCCAGCAGTCCAGGACTCAGCACAGATACGCAGTATTTT	CASSPGLSTDTQYF
TRBD2	15	.	TRBJ2-1	TRBV27	TGTGCCAGCAGACCCGGACTAGCGGAATACAATGAGCAGTTCTTC	CASRPGLAEYNEQFF